The clone carrying this T cell receptor (beta chain) has only one observation. Participant ages covered roughly 18 to 89 years across about 22 US areas. Among Cohort 3 donors, those recovered had two negative PCRs, clearance, or symptom resolution. The data were obtained in a study of blood T cell repertoires in COVID-19. Only in-frame clones appear in the TCRdb table, and some are missing; sequencing was by immunoSEQ multiplex PCR. Found here are approximately 300,000 clones, 90% of them singletons; the top ten hold 2.6%. The sequence was collected from a man between 60 and 70 years old who had recovered from COVID-19. The sample was PBMCs or T cells enriched from blood (not recorded which).

The CDR3 protein is CASSNYREGVYEQYF. The CDR3 nucleotides read TGTGCCAGTAGTAATTACAGGGAAGGTGTATACGAGCAGTACTTC. The rearrangement uses TRBV19 and TRBJ2-7, with a possible D match to TRBD1 (6 bases). Germline V gene lookup returns CDR1 LNHDA and CDR2 SQIVND (reference sequence). V was pared by 4 bases and J by 4 bases, with 17 bases between. There are 15 residues in the CDR3. Looking up the rest from reference TRBV19 and TRBJ2-7 gives the full variable domain: DGGITQSPKYLFRKEGQNVTLSCEQNLNHDAMYWYRQDPGQGLRLIYYSQIVNDFQKGDIAEGYSVSREKKESFPLTVTSAQKNPTAFYLCASSNYREGVYEQYFGPGTRLTVT.